This T cell receptor (beta chain) emerged from a study of early T cells in non-severe SARS-CoV-2 infection. Study background: The study sequenced bulk RNA from unsorted whole blood, with chains unpaired.

Germline V gene lookup returns CDR1 MGHRA and CDR2 YSYEKL. The CDR3 consists of 15 residues. V was clipped by 4 bases and J by 7 bases; unmatched bases: 8. The TCR library protocol attached unique molecular identifiers to the individual cDNA molecules. TCRdb reprocessed the 5' RACE reads via MiXCR and lists one record per CDR3 protein. The table has some 46,000 distinct CDR3 sequences, roughly 8.8% seen once. This clonotype has a count of ten or more. The TCR comes from an adult who was a healthcare worker with PCR-confirmed SARS-CoV-2 infection or an uninfected control (not recorded which). The genes are TRBV4-1 and TRBJ2-7; 12 bases are shared with TRBD2. Material: whole blood. CDR3 DNA sequence: TGCGCCAGCAGCCCCCGACTAGCGGGAGCGGTGGAGCAGTACTTC. The encoded protein is CASSPRLAGAVEQYF.